Presented here are 25 T cell receptor beta chains from one specimen sequenced in a study of beta chain features in type 1 diabetes. The sequenced template was cDNA made from the entire isolated RNA. Data came from immunoSEQ multiplex PCR; TCRdb stores just in-frame clones and leaves some out. The sample yields some 410,000 clones, around 13% seen once. Sequencing input: naive CD4+ T cells from blood. The receptor set was obtained from a man aged 25 to 40 in good health.

The V call is TRBV30, the J call TRBJ2-1; 10 bases align to TRBD2. The CDR3 is made up of 13 amino acids. V shed 5 bases and J 4 bases; nucleotides not matched to a gene: 2. In germline, CDR1 is GTSNPN, CDR2 SVGIG (reference sequence). CDR3: CAWRTSGYNEQFF. The CDR3 DNA sequence: TGTGCCTGGCGGACTAGCGGATACAATGAGCAGTTCTTC.

This chain joins TRBV9 and TRBJ2-2, with D possibly matching TRBD1 (5 bases). Germline CDR1 reads SGDLS; CDR2 reads YYNGEE. The CDR3 is 15 residues long. Trimming pared 0 bases from V and 1 base from J, leaving 7 bases between. CDR3 in amino acids: CASSVEQGNTGELFF. The CDR3 nucleotides are TGTGCCAGCAGCGTAGAGCAGGGGAACACCGGGGAGCTGTTTTTT.

As to this clone: Other nucleotide sequences from this sample produce the same CDR3. V usage is TRBV29-1 and J usage is TRBJ1-5, with 9 bases fitting TRBD1. With 3 bases clipped from V and 6 bases from J, the junction kept 3 bases outside the gene matches. There are 13 residues in the CDR3. Germline CDR1 SQVTM, CDR2 ANQGSEA. The CDR3 loop reads CSVEGQGGQPQHF. The CDR3 nucleotides read TGCAGCGTTGAGGGACAGGGAGGTCAGCCCCAGCATTTT.

This clone was seen a few times. This chain connects TRBV7-3 to TRBJ2-5; unclear D gene. V lost 2 bases, J lost 6 bases, and 10 bases lay in between. The CDR3 runs to 13 residues. Germline V gene sequence: CDR1 SGHTA, CDR2 FQGTGA. The CDR3: CASSLGQAKTQYF. Written as DNA, the CDR3 is TGTGCCAGCAGCTTAGGCCAGGCAAAGACCCAGTACTTC.

This clone came up a few times. This chain uses TRBV29-1 with TRBJ2-1; 8 bases are a match to TRBD1. From germline, CDR1 is SQVTM and CDR2 ANQGSEA. The CDR3 runs 16 residues. V lost 4 bases, J lost 0 bases, and 8 bases stayed unmatched. The CDR3 here is CSVGTGTPLSYNEQFF. In DNA, the CDR3 is TGCAGCGTTGGGACAGGGACACCCCTCTCCTACAATGAGCAGTTCTTC.

The rearrangement joins TRBV25-1 to TRBJ2-7; D not resolved. The CDR3 sequence is 13 residues long. V lost 1 base, J lost 6 bases, and 10 bases lay in between. Per the germline V gene, CDR1 is MGHDK and CDR2 is SYGVNS. CDR3 region: CASSEFERREQYF. Written as DNA, the CDR3 is TGTGCCAGCAGTGAATTTGAACGACGCGAGCAGTACTTC.

The chain couples TRBV6-6 to TRBJ2-7; 7 bases are a match to TRBD1. This CDR3 region has 15 residues. Germline lookup yields CDR1 MNHNY and CDR2 SVGAGI (reference sequence). V lost 2 bases to trimming and J lost 7 bases; unmatched junction nucleotides: 11. The CDR3 DNA sequence: TGTGCCAGCAGTTACCCCCAGTTAGGGGGCCGGGAGCAGTACTTC. This sequence encodes CASSYPQLGGREQYF.

The sample holds a few counts of this clone. The chain links TRBV7-2 to TRBJ2-5, with D possibly called TRBD1 or TRBD2 (6 bases each). CDR3 length: 15 residues. The germline V gene encodes CDR1 SGHTA and CDR2 FQGNSA. Trimming cost V 4 bases and J 3 bases, with 15 bases left between them. In DNA form, the CDR3 reads TGTGCCAGCAGCTCATGGGGGGCCAGGGAAGAGACCCAGTACTTC. It is translated as CASSSWGAREETQYF.

This clone has only a few counts. V gene TRBV15 combines with J gene TRBJ1-2; D is perhaps TRBD1 (5 bases). Germline V lookup: CDR1 LNHNV, CDR2 YYDKDF (reference sequence). The CDR3 length is 12 residues. V gave up 9 bases and J gave up 4 bases, with 12 bases separating them. CDR3 sequence (DNA): TGTGCCACTTCGACAGTCTCCTATGGCTACACCTTC. Protein: CATSTVSYGYTF.

Turning to this clone: The sample carries other DNA sequences with the same CDR3. The chain recombines TRBV20-1 with TRBJ1-1, with D perhaps TRBD1 (6 bases). V was trimmed by 6 bases and J by 2 bases, leaving 7 bases between them. From germline, CDR1 is DFQATT and CDR2 SNEGSKA (reference sequence). This CDR3 spans 11 amino acids. The CDR3 coding sequence is TGCAGTGCCAGGGGTAACACTGAAGCTTTCTTT. This encodes CSARGNTEAFF.

This clone was seen many times. V gene TRBV10-3 combines with J gene TRBJ2-7; D not certain. Trimming stripped 3 bases from V and 5 bases from J, with 11 bases between. The CDR3 length is 13 residues. Germline V gene lookup returns CDR1 ENHRY and CDR2 SYGVKD. The CDR3 DNA is TGTGCCATCAGTGATGTTGGTCGGAACGAGCAGTACTTC. Translated: CAISDVGRNEQYF.

The chain employs TRBV19 and TRBJ1-2; 8 nucleotides match TRBD1. Germline-derived CDR1 and CDR2 are LNHDA and SQIVND (reference sequence). The V gene end was trimmed by 4 bases and the J gene end by 4 bases; junction bases not matched to a gene: 8. There are 15 residues in the CDR3. The CDR3 DNA follows: TGTGCCAGTAGTAGCGGACAGGGATACCTCTATGGCTACACCTTC. Its translation is CASSSGQGYLYGYTF.

This clone has just one count. V usage is TRBV6-5 and J usage is TRBJ1-2; D unclear. The CDR3 is 13 amino acids. Trimming left V 0 bases short and J 6 bases short, with 8 bases between. The V gene's germline CDR1 is MNHEY and CDR2 SVGAGI. CDR3 loop: CASSYSRVHGYTF. CDR3 nucleotides: TGTGCCAGCAGTTACTCCAGAGTACATGGCTACACCTTC.

The V call is TRBV18, the J call TRBJ1-1; D might be TRBD1 (5 bases). From germline, CDR1 is KGHSH and CDR2 LQKENI. V gave up 6 bases and J gave up 3 bases, with 11 bases separating them. CDR3 size: 13 residues. CDR3 in amino acids: CASSLGGDTEAFF. As DNA, the CDR3 is TGTGCCAGCTCCTTGGGAGGGGACACTGAAGCTTTCTTT. Complete variable domain (other parts from reference TRBV18 and TRBJ1-1): NAGVMQNPRHLVRRRGQEARLRCSPMKGHSHVYWYRQLPEEGLKFMVYLQKENIIDESGMPKERFSAEFPKEGPSILRIQQVVRGDSAAYFCASSLGGDTEAFFGQGTRLTVV.

This clone has just a few counts. The V gene is TRBV27, the J gene TRBJ2-4; D ambiguous. There are 14 residues in the CDR3. The V and J ends lost 3 bases and 1 base respectively, with 7 bases between them. Germline V lookup: CDR1 MNHEY, CDR2 SMNVEV (reference sequence). CDR3 sequence: CASSFLLAKNIQYF. For the CDR3, the DNA is TGTGCCAGCAGTTTCCTACTTGCCAAAAACATTCAGTACTTC.

This clone was recorded only once. The rearrangement joins TRBV6-5 to TRBJ2-7; 7 nucleotides agree with TRBD1. The CDR3 is 12 amino acids. Germline V lookup: CDR1 MNHEY, CDR2 SVGAGI. V dropped 6 bases and J dropped 3; count of bases not matched to a gene: 2. The CDR3 spells CASSRDSYEQYV. CDR3 nucleotides: TGTGCCAGCAGCCGGGACAGCTACGAGCAGTACGTC.

This chain joins TRBV2 and TRBJ1-1, with a tentative D call TRBD1 (5 bases). V shed 2 bases and J shed 4 bases, with 11 bases lying between them. The germline V gene has CDR1 SNHLY and CDR2 FYNNEI. The CDR3 is 14 residues long. The CDR3 is CASSEQGFGTEAFF. The CDR3 DNA reads TGTGCCAGCAGTGAACAGGGCTTTGGCACTGAAGCTTTCTTT.

The rearrangement uses TRBV30 and TRBJ2-6; D is unresolved. V lost 3 bases to trimming and J lost 0 bases, with 15 bases between them. This CDR3 has 17 residues. The germline V gene has CDR1 GTSNPN and CDR2 SVGIG (reference sequence). The DNA for the CDR3 is TGTGCCTGGAGGGGTAGGCACTCCCTCTCTGGGGCCAACGTCCTGACTTTC. It specifies CAWRGRHSLSGANVLTF.

There are a few counts of this clone. The rearrangement joins TRBV7-3 to TRBJ2-1; D is unresolved. The CDR3 runs to 15 residues. Germline loops: CDR1 SGHTA, CDR2 FQGTGA. V gave up 2 bases and J gave up 2 bases, with 10 bases separating them. CDR3 protein: CASSLGNPTYNEQFF. The CDR3 DNA is TGTGCCAGCAGCTTAGGGAACCCTACCTACAATGAGCAGTTCTTC. Based on the CDR3 plus reference TRBV7-3 and TRBJ2-1, the full variable domain is GAGVSQTPSNKVTEKGKYVELRCDPISGHTALYWYRQSLGQGPEFLIYFQGTGAADDSGLPNDRFFAVRPEGSVSTLKIQRTERGDSAVYLCASSLGNPTYNEQFFGPGTRLTVL.

The chain couples TRBV30 to TRBJ2-3; possible D gene TRBD2, 6 bases. Deletions cut 0 bases from V and 4 bases from J, with 14 bases between. From germline, CDR1 is GTSNPN and CDR2 SVGIG (reference sequence). CDR3 size: 15 residues. The CDR3 region is CAWSVSGVVADTQYF. As DNA, the CDR3 is TGTGCCTGGAGTGTATCGGGAGTGGTCGCAGATACGCAGTATTTT.

For this clone: The same CDR3 arises from other DNA sequences in this sample as well. The chain carries TRBV18 and TRBJ2-4; D remains ambiguous. The CDR3 extends over 11 amino acids. Germline V gives CDR1 KGHSH, CDR2 LQKENI. The V and J ends lost 3 bases and 7 bases respectively, with 4 bases between them. The CDR3 sequence: CASSPSNIQYF. DNA of the CDR3: TGTGCCAGCTCACCCTCTAACATTCAGTACTTC.

This clone was seen a handful of times. V usage is TRBV5-6 and J usage is TRBJ2-2; D is unresolved. Germline CDR1 and CDR2: SGHDT and YYEEEE. This CDR3 comprises 12 residues. Trimming pared 0 bases from V and 8 bases from J, leaving 5 bases between. In DNA form, the CDR3 reads TGTGCCAGCAGCTTGGCCCTAGGGGAGCTGTTTTTT. Amino acid sequence: CASSLALGELFF.

This clone was counted a few times. This sequence joins TRBV25-1 and TRBJ2-3; D is uncertain. The V and J ends lost 9 bases and 4 bases respectively, with 11 bases between them. The CDR3 extends over 12 amino acids. The germline V gene encodes CDR1 MGHDK and CDR2 SYGVNS. This chain's CDR3 is CASGNYADTQYF. The CDR3 DNA sequence: TGTGCCAGTGGGAATTACGCAGATACGCAGTATTTT. The variable domain in full, with the rest retrieved from reference TRBV25-1 and TRBJ2-3, is EADIYQTPRYLVIGTGKKITLECSQTMGHDKMYWYQQDPGMELHLIHYSYGVNSTEKGDLSSESTVSRIRTEHFPLTLESARPSHTSQYLCASGNYADTQYFGPGTRLTVL.

The chain couples TRBV9 to TRBJ1-2; no definite D call. V was cut by 4 bases and J by 2 bases, with 15 bases left in between. The germline V gene encodes CDR1 SGDLS and CDR2 YYNGEE. The CDR3 is 15 amino acids. In DNA, the CDR3 is TGTGCCAGCAGCTCCTCCGACGGAACAAACTATGGCTACACCTTC. Amino acids: CASSSSDGTNYGYTF.

The table lists this clone with a few counts. The chain carries TRBV19 and TRBJ2-1, with 7 bases matching TRBD1. Germline V CDR1 and CDR2: LNHDA, SQIVND (reference sequence). The trim removed 5 bases at V and 5 bases at J, leaving 6 bases unmatched. The CDR3 has 14 amino acids. CDR3 in amino acids: CASSPMDRNNEQFF. The DNA for the CDR3 is TGTGCCAGTAGTCCCATGGACAGGAACAATGAGCAGTTCTTC.